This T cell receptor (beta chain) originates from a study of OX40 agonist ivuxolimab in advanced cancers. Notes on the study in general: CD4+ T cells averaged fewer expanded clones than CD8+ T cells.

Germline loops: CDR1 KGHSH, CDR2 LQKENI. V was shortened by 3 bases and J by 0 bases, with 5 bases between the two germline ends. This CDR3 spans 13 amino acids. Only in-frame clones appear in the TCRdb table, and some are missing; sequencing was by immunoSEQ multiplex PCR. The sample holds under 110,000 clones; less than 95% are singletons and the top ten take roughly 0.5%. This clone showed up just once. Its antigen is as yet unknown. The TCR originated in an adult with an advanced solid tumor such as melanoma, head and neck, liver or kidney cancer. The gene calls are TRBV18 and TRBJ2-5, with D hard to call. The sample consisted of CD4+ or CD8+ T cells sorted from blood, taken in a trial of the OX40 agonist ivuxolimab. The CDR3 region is CASSPMNQETQYF. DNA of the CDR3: TGTGCCAGCTCACCGATGAACCAAGAGACCCAGTACTTC.